This T cell receptor (beta chain) was recorded in a study of T cells in Graves' hyperthyroidism and ophthalmopathy. In its sample, this clonotype was seen a few times. Its antigen is still unknown. V shed 3 bases and J shed 3 bases, with 16 bases lying between them. Germline CDR1 and CDR2: SEHNR and FQNEAQ (reference sequence). This CDR3 is built from 16 residues. Amplified regions were TCR beta CDR3 sequences from RNA transcripts. The HTBI primer set drove a first-round RT-PCR of the TCR CDR3. TCRdb reprocessed the multiplex PCR reads via MiXCR and lists one record per CDR3 protein. Of 350,000 to 400,000 distinct CDR3 sequences detected, approximately 14% appear once; the ten largest clones hold approximately 9.9%. Study findings and constraints: Most thyroid clonotypes expanded above 0.001 were also detected in blood.

No ophthalmopathy progression within 18 months constituted stable Graves' hyperthyroidism. The clonotype comes from a woman aged 55 to 70 with Graves' hyperthyroidism. Sequenced sample: blood. The chain is built from TRBV7-9 and TRBJ2-3, with D tentatively TRBD2 (5 bases). The CDR3: CASSFTLAALTDTQYF. The CDR3 DNA follows: TGTGCCAGCAGCTTTACCCTAGCAGCCCTTACAGATACGCAGTATTTT.